The source of this T cell receptor beta chain is a study of T cells after yellow fever vaccination. TCRdb passed the 5' RACE reads through MiXCR, listing each CDR3 protein once. The sample contains some 320,000 distinct CDR3 sequences, around 4.5% of which appear only once. V lost 8 bases and J 7 bases, leaving 9 bases between the germline ends. Germline CDR1 is LNHNV and CDR2 is YYDKDF (reference sequence). The CDR3 totals 11 residues. The chain joins TRBV15 to TRBJ2-1; weak D call: TRBD1 (6 bases). This TCR was recovered from a man aged 18 to 35 who received the YFV17D yellow fever vaccine. Sequenced material: PBMCs, taken 15 days after the yellow fever booster vaccination. In DNA, the CDR3 is TGTGCCACCGGGGGCTGGAATGAGCAGTTCTTC. Its protein is CATGGWNEQFF.